Listed here are 20 T cell receptor beta chains from one sample, sequenced in a study of blood T cell repertoires in COVID-19. Sequencing was performed with immunoSEQ multiplex PCR; in TCRdb, only in-frame clones are kept and a portion is missing. Of 230,000 or so clones in the sample, around 84% were seen once. The sequenced sample consisted of PBMCs or T cells enriched from blood (not recorded which). All receptors derive from a woman aged 50 to 65 who had been exposed to COVID-19.

CDR3 DNA: TGCAGTGCTGCCCCGGTCACTGAAGCTTTCTTT. Residues: CSAAPVTEAFF. The chain employs TRBV20-1 and TRBJ1-1; D is uncertain. V lost 5 bases and J lost 4, with 8 bases in between. CDR1 and CDR2 from the germline V gene are DFQATT and SNEGSKA (reference sequence). CDR3 length: 11 amino acids.

V usage is TRBV2 and J usage is TRBJ2-3; D is undetermined. The CDR3 is 15 amino acids. CDR1 and CDR2 from the germline V gene are SNHLY and FYNNEI. V lost 6 bases to trimming and J lost 0 bases, with 13 bases between them. The CDR3 DNA is TGTGCCAGCAGCGGTTTGTACCCTAGCACAGATACGCAGTATTTT. This codes for CASSGLYPSTDTQYF.

This clone was seen just once. The chain couples TRBV19 to TRBJ1-4; 7 bases are a match to TRBD1. The CDR3 extends over 15 amino acids. Germline V gives CDR1 LNHDA, CDR2 SQIVND (reference sequence). V was pared by 5 bases and J by 3 bases, with 6 bases of the junction left unmatched. This CDR3 reads CASSPRTGPNEKLFF. In DNA, the CDR3 is TGTGCCAGTAGTCCGAGGACAGGACCTAATGAAAAACTGTTTTTT.

The chain carries TRBV9 and TRBJ1-2, with D unclear. Germline-derived CDR1 and CDR2 are SGDLS and YYNGEE. CDR3 size: 16 residues. With 4 bases removed from V and 6 bases from J, the gap between germline ends came to 22 bases. The CDR3 DNA follows: TGTGCCAGCAGCCCATCATCCCGGGTTAGCGTGGATGGCTACACCTTC. Protein product: CASSPSSRVSVDGYTF.

The chain uses TRBV7-2 and TRBJ1-5; 7 nucleotides agree with TRBD1. Unmatched junction bases numbered 4, after V lost 5 bases and J lost 3 bases. The CDR3 runs 14 residues. Germline V gene sequence: CDR1 SGHTA, CDR2 FQGNSA. CDR3 region: CASSPTGPNQPQHF. CDR3 coding DNA: TGTGCCAGCAGCCCGACAGGGCCCAATCAGCCCCAGCATTTT.

This chain joins TRBV10-2 and TRBJ2-5; no clear D gene. Trimming pared 2 bases from V and 4 bases from J, leaving 8 bases between. The germline gives CDR1 WSHSY, CDR2 SAAADI. This CDR3 comprises 13 residues. The CDR3 loop is CASSESRVETQYF. The DNA of the CDR3 is TGCGCCAGCAGTGAGAGCCGGGTAGAGACCCAGTACTTC.

The V gene is TRBV10-1, the J gene TRBJ2-3, with 10 bases fitting TRBD2. Per the germline V gene, CDR1 is WNHNN and CDR2 is SYGVQD (reference sequence). J was trimmed by 0 bases and V by 0 bases; bases with no gene match: 9. The CDR3 spans 19 residues. The CDR3 DNA reads as TGCGCCAGCAGTGAGTCGAGGAGCGGGGGGGGACTTAGCACAGATACGCAGTATTTT. Translation: CASSESRSGGGLSTDTQYF.

The chain carries TRBV4-2 and TRBJ1-2; D is uncertain. Between the trimmed V and J ends, which lost 4 bases and 0 bases, there was a span of 12 bases. This CDR3 has 15 amino acids. CDR1 and CDR2 from the germline V gene are LGHNA and YNFKEQ. CDR3 loop: CASSRALGSNYGYTF. The CDR3 DNA reads as TGTGCCAGCAGCCGCGCGCTCGGGTCTAACTATGGCTACACCTTC.

The chain links TRBV19 to TRBJ1-5; D perhaps matches TRBD1 (6 bases). The CDR3 has 14 residues. Germline loops: CDR1 LNHDA, CDR2 SQIVND (reference sequence). V was trimmed by 3 bases and J by 4 bases, leaving 10 bases between them. CDR3 sequence (DNA): TGTGCCAGTAGTATTCACACAGGGAATCAGCCCCAGCATTTT. Its protein product is CASSIHTGNQPQHF.

The rearrangement joins TRBV7-2 to TRBJ1-5, with unresolved D. Germline V gene data show CDR1 as SGHTA and CDR2 as FQGNSA. Trimming took off 3 bases at V and 6 bases at J, with 15 bases between the two ends. The CDR3 contains 15 residues. The CDR3 loop is CASSFSGLVSQPQHF. The CDR3 nucleotides are TGTGCCAGCAGCTTTTCGGGTCTAGTGAGTCAGCCCCAGCATTTT.

The rearrangement links TRBV4-1 to TRBJ2-6; D is ambiguous. Trimming took 4 bases from V and 0 from J, leaving 16 bases between them. Germline V gene lookup returns CDR1 MGHRA and CDR2 YSYEKL. The CDR3 totals 18 residues. CDR3: CASSPLLELTSGANVLTF. Written as DNA, the CDR3 is TGCGCCAGCAGCCCCCTTTTGGAGCTTACCTCTGGGGCCAACGTCCTGACTTTC.

This chain's CDR3 is CASAWNPGTEAFF. DNA of the CDR3: TGTGCCAGCGCCTGGAACCCGGGCACTGAAGCTTTCTTT. This chain links TRBV5-4 with TRBJ1-1; no clear D gene. The germline V and J ends were trimmed by 7 bases and 4 bases, with 14 bases remaining between them. The CDR3 totals 13 residues. Per the germline V gene, CDR1 is SGHNT and CDR2 is YYREEE (reference sequence).

This chain links TRBV24-1 with TRBJ1-5, with TRBD1 identical over 7 bases. This CDR3 spans 16 amino acids. Germline CDR1 is KGHDR and CDR2 is SFDVKD. The junction had 8 bases not matched to a gene; V was cut back by 3 bases and J by 4 bases. The CDR3 spells CATSDGDSLRNQPQHF. Here the CDR3 DNA reads TGTGCCACCAGTGATGGGGACAGCCTAAGGAATCAGCCCCAGCATTTT.

The chain recombines TRBV6-5 with TRBJ2-2; 8 bases agree with TRBD1. The CDR3 sequence is 15 residues long. CDR1 is MNHEY and CDR2 is SVGAGI in the germline V gene. Trimming removed 2 bases from V and 5 bases from J; junction bases left unmatched: 4. DNA of the CDR3: TGTGCCAGCAGTTACGATCGGACAGGGACCGGGGAGCTGTTTTTT. Protein sequence: CASSYDRTGTGELFF.

The chain uses TRBV28 and TRBJ2-2, with D tentatively TRBD2 (6 bases). The CDR3 length is 16 residues. Germline V gene data show CDR1 as MDHEN and CDR2 as SYDVKM. Trimming stripped 3 bases from V and 2 bases from J, with 13 bases between. The chain's CDR3 is CASSFGGRANTGELFF. As DNA, the CDR3 is TGTGCCAGCAGTTTCGGGGGACGCGCAAACACCGGGGAGCTGTTTTTT.

This chain links TRBV6-1 with TRBJ1-1; TRBD1 is a possible D gene (6 bases). Trimming took 1 base from V and 2 from J, leaving 11 bases between them. The CDR3 is 15 amino acids. CDR1 and CDR2 from the germline V gene are MNHNS and SASEGT. The CDR3 here is CASSEVGAGNTEAFF. The CDR3 DNA is TGTGCCAGCAGTGAAGTGGGGGCCGGAAACACTGAAGCTTTCTTT.

The count of this clone is one. The chain carries TRBV10-3 and TRBJ2-5, with D perhaps matching TRBD1 (6 bases). CDR1 ENHRY and CDR2 SYGVKD come from the germline V gene. Trimming removed 3 bases at V and 5 bases at J, with 16 bases between. The CDR3 loop spans 15 amino acids. In DNA, the CDR3 is TGTGCCATCAGTGATCCCGACAGGAGGAAGGAGACCCAGTACTTC. Its translation is CAISDPDRRKETQYF.

The chain carries TRBV10-2 and TRBJ2-4; 7 bases fit TRBD1. V lost 4 bases, J lost 0 bases, and 3 bases stayed unmatched. The CDR3 runs to 15 residues. Germline values: CDR1 WSHSY, CDR2 SAAADI. The CDR3, as DNA: TGCGCCAGCAGTGGGCAGGGGGTAGCCAAAAACATTCAGTACTTC. Protein sequence: CASSGQGVAKNIQYF.

The chain employs TRBV9 and TRBJ1-1, with a weak D call TRBD1 (6 bases). The CDR3 length is 15 residues. V lost 0 bases and J lost 0, with 9 bases in between. Germline V gives CDR1 SGDLS, CDR2 YYNGEE. CDR3 sequence (DNA): TGTGCCAGCAGCGTAGGCGGACAGTTGAACACTGAAGCTTTCTTT. Translating it yields CASSVGGQLNTEAFF.

The rearrangement uses TRBV2 and TRBJ2-7, with a possible D match to TRBD1 (6 bases). CDR3 size: 12 residues. The ends were cut back, 8 bases at V and 7 bases at J, with 15 bases in the middle. CDR1 and CDR2 (germline): SNHLY, FYNNEI. The CDR3 loop is CASGTRTLEQYF. For the CDR3, the DNA is TGTGCCAGCGGGACACGGACGTTGGAGCAGTACTTC.